This TCR beta chain appears in the sequencing data of a study of blood T cell repertoires in COVID-19. Study background: COVID-19 samples from acute and convalescent phases originated in the United States, Italy and Spain. Nucleic acid was either cDNA or gDNA, and it came from T cells, B-cell-depleted T cells, or PBMCs.

Details on this clone: Within the sample, other DNA sequences also encode this same CDR3.

Methods used by the authors: Scientists estimated how many nucleated cells there were by amplifying reference gene primers. Produced via immunoSEQ multiplex PCR; TCRdb's table is partial and in-frame only. V and J calls and clone size are as listed in that table; D and trimming were resolved from the DNA. The data show about 100,000 clones, about 93% seen once. Germline values: CDR1 MDHEN, CDR2 SYDVKM. V lost 5 bases and J lost 3; bases outside the gene matches: 4. The CDR3 totals 13 residues. Sequenced: peripheral blood. The sequence was obtained from a woman between 25 and 40 years old with acute or convalescent COVID-19. The chain couples TRBV28 to TRBJ2-7; 7 bases align to TRBD1. Here the CDR3 reads CASSVAGGYEQYF. The CDR3 nucleotides are TGTGCCAGCAGTGTTGCAGGGGGCTACGAGCAGTACTTC.